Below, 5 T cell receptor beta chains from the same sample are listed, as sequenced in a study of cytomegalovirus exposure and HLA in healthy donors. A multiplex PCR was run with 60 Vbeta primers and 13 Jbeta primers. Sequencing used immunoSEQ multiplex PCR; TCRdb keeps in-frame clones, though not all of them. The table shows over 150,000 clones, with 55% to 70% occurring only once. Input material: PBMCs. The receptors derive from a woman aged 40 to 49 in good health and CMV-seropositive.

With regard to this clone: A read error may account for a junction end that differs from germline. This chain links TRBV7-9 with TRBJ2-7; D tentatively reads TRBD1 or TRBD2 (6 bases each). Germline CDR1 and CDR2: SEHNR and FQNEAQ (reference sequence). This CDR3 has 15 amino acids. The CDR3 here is CSSSLAAGVSYEQYF. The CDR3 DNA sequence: TGTTCCAGCAGCTTAGCGGCAGGGGTTAGCTACGAGCAGTACTTC. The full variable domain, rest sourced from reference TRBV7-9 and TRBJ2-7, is DTGVSQNPRHKITKRGQNVTFRCDPISEHNRLYWYRQTLGQGPEFLTYFQNEAQLEKSRLLSDRFSAERPKGSFSTLEIQRTEQGDSAMYLCSSSLAAGVSYEQYFGPGTRLTVT.

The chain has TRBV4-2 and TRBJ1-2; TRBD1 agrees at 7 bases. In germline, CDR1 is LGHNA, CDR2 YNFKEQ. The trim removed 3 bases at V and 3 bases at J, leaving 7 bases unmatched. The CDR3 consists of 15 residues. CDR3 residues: CASSQRTGGDYGYTF. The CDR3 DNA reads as TGTGCCAGCAGCCAGAGGACAGGTGGGGACTATGGCTACACCTTC.

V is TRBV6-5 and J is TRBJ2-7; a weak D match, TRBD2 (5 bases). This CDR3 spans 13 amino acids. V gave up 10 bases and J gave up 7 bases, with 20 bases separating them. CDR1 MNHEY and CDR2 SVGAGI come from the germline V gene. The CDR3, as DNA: TGTGCCACCGTAGGTTGGAGTTCGGGAGAGCAGTACTTC. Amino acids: CATVGWSSGEQYF.

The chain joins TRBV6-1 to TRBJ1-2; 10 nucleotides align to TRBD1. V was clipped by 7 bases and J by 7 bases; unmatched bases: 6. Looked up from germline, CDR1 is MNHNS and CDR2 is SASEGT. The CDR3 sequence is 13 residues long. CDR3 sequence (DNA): TGTGCCAGCAATCGACAGGGGGCGGGTGGCTACACCTTC. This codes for CASNRQGAGGYTF.

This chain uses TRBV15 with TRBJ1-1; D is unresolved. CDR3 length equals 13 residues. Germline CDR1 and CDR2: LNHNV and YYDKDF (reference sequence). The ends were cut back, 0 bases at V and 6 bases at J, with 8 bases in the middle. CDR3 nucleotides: TGTGCCACCAGCAGAGATCGCGTTGCTGAAGCTTTCTTT. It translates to CATSRDRVAEAFF.